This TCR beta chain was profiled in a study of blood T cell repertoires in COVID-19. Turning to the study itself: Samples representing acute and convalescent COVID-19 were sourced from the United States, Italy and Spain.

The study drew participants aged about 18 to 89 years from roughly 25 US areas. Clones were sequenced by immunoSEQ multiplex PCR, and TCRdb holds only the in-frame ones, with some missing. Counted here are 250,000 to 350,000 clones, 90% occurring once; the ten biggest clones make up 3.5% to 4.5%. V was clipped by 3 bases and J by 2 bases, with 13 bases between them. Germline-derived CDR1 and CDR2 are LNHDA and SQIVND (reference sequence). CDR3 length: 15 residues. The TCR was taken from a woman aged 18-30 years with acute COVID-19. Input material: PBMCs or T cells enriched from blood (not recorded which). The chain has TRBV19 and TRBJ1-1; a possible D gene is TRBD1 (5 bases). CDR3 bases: TGTGCCAGTAGTATTGAGGGGAGGAGTAACACTGAAGCTTTCTTT. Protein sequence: CASSIEGRSNTEAFF.